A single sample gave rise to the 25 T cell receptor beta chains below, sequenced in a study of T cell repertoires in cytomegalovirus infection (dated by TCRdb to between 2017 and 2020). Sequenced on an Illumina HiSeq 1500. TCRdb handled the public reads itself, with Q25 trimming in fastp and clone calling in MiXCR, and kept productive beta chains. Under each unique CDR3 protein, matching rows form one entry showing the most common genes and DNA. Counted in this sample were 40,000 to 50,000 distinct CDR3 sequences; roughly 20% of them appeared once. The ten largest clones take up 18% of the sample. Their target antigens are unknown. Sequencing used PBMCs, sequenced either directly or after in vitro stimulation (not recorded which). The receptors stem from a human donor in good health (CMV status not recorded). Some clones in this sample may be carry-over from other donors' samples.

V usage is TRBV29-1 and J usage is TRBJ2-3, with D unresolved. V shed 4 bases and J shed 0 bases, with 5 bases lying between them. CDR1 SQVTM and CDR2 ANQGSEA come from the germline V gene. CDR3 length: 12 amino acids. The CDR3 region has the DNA TGCAGCGTTGGTCGTAGCACAGATACGCAGTATTTT. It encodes CSVGRSTDTQYF.

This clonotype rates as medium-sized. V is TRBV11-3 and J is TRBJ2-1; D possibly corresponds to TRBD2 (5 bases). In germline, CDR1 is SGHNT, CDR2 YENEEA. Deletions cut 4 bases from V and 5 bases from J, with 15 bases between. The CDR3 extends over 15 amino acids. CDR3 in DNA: TGTGCCAGCAGCTCGGGTGGACTTATCGACAATGAGCAGTTCTTC. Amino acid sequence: CASSSGGLIDNEQFF.

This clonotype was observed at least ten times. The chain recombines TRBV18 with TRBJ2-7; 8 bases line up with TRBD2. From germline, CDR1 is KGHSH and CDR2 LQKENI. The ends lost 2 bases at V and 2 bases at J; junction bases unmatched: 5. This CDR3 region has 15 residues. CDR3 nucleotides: TGTGCCAGCTCACCATACGCGGGAGGCCCCTACGAGCAGTACTTC. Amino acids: CASSPYAGGPYEQYF.

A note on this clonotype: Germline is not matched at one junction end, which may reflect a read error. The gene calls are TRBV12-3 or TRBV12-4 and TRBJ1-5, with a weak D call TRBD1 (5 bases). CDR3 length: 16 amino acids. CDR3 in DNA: TGTGCCAGCAGACCATACGGGACCCGTGGCAATAAGCACCATCAGTTT. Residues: CASRPYGTRGNKHHQF.

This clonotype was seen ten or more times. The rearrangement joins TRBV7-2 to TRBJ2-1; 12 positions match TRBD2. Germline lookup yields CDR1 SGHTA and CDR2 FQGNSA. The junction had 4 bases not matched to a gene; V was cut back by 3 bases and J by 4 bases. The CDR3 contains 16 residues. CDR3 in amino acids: CASSFLGLAGYNEQFF. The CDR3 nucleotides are TGTGCCAGCAGCTTCTTAGGACTAGCGGGGTACAATGAGCAGTTCTTC.

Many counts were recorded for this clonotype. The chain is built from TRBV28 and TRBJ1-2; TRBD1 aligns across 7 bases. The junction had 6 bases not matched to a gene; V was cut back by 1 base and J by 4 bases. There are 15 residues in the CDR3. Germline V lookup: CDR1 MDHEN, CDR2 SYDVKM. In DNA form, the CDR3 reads TGTGCCAGCAGTTTATTGGGACAGTCTCTCTATGGCTACACCTTC. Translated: CASSLLGQSLYGYTF.

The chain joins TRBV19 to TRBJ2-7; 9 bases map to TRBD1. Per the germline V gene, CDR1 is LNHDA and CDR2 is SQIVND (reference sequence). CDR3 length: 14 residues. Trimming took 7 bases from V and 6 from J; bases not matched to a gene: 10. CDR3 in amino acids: CASNRDRDSGEQYF. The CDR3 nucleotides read TGTGCCAGTAACCGGGACAGGGATTCCGGCGAGCAGTACTTC.

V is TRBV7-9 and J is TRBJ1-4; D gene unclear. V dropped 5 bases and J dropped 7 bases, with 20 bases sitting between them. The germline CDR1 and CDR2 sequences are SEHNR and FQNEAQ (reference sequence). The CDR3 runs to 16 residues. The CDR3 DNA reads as TGTGCCAGCAGCCCCCGAGAAGGGTTCTCTAGTGAAAAACTGTTTTTT. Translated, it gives CASSPREGFSSEKLFF. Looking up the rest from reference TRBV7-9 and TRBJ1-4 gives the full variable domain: DTGVSQNPRHKITKRGQNVTFRCDPISEHNRLYWYRQTLGQGPEFLTYFQNEAQLEKSRLLSDRFSAERPKGSFSTLEIQRTEQGDSAMYLCASSPREGFSSEKLFFGSGTQLSVL.

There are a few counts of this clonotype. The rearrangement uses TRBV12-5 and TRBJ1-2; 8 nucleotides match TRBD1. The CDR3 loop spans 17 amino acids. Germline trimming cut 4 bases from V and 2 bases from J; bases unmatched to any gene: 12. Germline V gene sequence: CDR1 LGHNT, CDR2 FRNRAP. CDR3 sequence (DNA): TGTGCTAGTGGTTCCGACGGACAGGGACCTCGAAACTATGGCTACACCTTC. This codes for CASGSDGQGPRNYGYTF.

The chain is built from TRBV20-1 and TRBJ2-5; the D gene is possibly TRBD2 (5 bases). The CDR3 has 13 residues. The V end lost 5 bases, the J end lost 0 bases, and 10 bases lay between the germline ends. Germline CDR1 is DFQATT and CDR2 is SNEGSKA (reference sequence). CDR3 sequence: CSAQSGNQETQYF. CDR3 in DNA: TGCAGTGCTCAAAGCGGCAACCAAGAGACCCAGTACTTC.

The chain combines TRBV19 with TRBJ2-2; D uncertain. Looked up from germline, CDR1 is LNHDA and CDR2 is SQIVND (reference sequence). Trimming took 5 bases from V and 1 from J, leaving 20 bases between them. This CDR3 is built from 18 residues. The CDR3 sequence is CASSYPLDSAKNTGELFF. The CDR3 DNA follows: TGTGCCAGTAGTTATCCCCTCGACTCGGCAAAGAACACCGGGGAGCTGTTTTTT.

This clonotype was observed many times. The CDR3 here is CASSLRFLAGSTDTQYF. In nucleotides, the CDR3 is TGTGCCAGCAGCTTAAGGTTCCTAGCGGGAAGCACAGATACGCAGTATTTT. This chain uses TRBV7-2 with TRBJ2-3; 9 positions agree with TRBD2. The germline V gene has CDR1 SGHTA and CDR2 FQGNSA. After removal of 2 bases from V and 0 bases from J, the junction contained 6 bases not matched to a gene. The CDR3 contains 17 residues. Full variable domain (remainder filled in from reference TRBV7-2 and TRBJ2-3): GAGVSQSPSNKVTEKGKDVELRCDPISGHTALYWYRQSLGQGLEFLIYFQGNSAPDKSGLPSDRFSAERTGGSVSTLTIQRTQQEDSAVYLCASSLRFLAGSTDTQYFGPGTRLTVL.

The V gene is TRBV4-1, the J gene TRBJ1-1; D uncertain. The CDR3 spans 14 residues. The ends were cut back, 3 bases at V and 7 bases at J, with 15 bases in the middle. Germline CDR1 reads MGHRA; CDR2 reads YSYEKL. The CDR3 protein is CASSHETRDIEAFF. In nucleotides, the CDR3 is TGCGCCAGCAGCCATGAGACACGTGACATTGAAGCTTTCTTT.

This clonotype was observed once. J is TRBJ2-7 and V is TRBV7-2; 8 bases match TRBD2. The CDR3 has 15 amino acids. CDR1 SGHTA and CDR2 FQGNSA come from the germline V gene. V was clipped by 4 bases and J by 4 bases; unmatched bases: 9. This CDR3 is CASSSRGGRGYEQYF. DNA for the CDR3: TGTGCCAGCAGCTCTCGGGGGGGGAGAGGATACGAGCAGTACTTC.

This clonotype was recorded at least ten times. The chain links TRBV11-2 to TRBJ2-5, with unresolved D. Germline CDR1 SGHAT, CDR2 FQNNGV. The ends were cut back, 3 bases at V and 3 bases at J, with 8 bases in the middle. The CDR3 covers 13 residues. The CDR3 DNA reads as TGTGCCAGCAGCTTTCGCTATGAAGAGACCCAGTACTTC. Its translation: CASSFRYEETQYF.

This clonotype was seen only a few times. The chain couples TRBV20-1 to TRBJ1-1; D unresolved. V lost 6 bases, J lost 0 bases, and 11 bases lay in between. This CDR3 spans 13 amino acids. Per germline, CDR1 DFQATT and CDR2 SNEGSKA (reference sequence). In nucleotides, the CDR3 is TGCAGTGCAGTGCGACCTTTGAACACTGAAGCTTTCTTT. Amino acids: CSAVRPLNTEAFF.

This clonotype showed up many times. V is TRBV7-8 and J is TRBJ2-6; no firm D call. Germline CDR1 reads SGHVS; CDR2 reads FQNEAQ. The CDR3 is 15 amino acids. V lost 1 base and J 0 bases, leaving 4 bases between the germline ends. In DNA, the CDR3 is TGTGCCAGCAGCTTAGGGAGCTCTGGGGCCAACGTCCTGACTTTC. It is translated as CASSLGSSGANVLTF.

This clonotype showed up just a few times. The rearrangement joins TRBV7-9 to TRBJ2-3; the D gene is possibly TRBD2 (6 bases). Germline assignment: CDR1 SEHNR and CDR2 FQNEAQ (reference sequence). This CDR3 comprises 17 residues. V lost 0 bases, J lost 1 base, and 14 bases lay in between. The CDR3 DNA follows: TGTGCCAGCAGCTTAGCGGCCTTTTGGAGGGGCACAGATACGCAGTATTTT. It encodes CASSLAAFWRGTDTQYF.

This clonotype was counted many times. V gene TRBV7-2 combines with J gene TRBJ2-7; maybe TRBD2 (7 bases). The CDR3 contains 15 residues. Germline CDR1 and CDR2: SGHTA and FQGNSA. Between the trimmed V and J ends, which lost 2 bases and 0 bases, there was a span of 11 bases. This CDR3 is CASSLRGGFSYEQYF. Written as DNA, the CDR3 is TGTGCCAGCAGCTTACGCGGGGGCTTCTCCTACGAGCAGTACTTC.

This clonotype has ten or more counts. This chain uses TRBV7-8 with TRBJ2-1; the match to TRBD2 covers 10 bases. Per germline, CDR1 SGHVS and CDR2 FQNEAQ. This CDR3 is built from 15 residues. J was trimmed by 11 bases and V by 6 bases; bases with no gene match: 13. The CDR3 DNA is TGTGCCAGCAGGAAAGGAGCGGGAGGGATCCACCAGCAGTTCTTC. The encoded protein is CASRKGAGGIHQQFF.

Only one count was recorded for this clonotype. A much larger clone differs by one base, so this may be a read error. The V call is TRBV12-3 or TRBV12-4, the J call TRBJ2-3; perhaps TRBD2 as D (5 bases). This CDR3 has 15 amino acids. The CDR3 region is CACSLYTGSTDTQYF. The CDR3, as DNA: TGTGCCTGCAGTTTATATACGGGATCCACAGATACGCAGTATTTT.

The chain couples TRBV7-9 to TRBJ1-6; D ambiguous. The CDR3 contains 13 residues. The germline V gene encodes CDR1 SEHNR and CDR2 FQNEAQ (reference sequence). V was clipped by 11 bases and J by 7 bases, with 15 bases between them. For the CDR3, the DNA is TGTGCCGGAGGGTCGGGCCAAAATTCACCCCTCCACTTT. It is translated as CAGGSGQNSPLHF.

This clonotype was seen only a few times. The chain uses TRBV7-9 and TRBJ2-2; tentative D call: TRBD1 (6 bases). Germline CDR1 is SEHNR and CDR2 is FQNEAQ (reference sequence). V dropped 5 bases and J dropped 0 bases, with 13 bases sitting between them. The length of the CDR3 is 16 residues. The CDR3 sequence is CASSPQDRTNTGELFF. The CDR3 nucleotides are TGTGCCAGCAGCCCGCAGGACAGAACGAACACCGGGGAGCTGTTTTTT.

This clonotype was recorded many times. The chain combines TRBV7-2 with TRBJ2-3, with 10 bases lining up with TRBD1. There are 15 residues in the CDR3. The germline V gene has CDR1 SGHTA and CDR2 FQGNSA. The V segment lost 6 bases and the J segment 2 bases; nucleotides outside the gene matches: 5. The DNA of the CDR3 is TGTGCCAGCAGGCCCGGGACAGGGGTCACAGATACGCAGTATTTT. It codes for CASRPGTGVTDTQYF.

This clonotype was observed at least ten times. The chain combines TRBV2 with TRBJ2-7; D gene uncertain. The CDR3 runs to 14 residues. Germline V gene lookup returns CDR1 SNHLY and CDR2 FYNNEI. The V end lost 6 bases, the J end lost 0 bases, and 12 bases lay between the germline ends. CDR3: CASRRLASSYEQYF. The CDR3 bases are TGTGCCAGCAGACGACTGGCTAGCTCCTACGAGCAGTACTTC.